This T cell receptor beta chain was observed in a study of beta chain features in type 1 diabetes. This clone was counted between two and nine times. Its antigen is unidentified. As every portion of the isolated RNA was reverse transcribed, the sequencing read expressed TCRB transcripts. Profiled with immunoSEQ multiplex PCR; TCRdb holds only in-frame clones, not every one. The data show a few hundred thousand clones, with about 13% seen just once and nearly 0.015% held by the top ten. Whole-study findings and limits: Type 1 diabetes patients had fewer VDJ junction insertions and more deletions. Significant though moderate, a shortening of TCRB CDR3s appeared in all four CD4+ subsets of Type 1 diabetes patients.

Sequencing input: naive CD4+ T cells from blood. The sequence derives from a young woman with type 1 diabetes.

The CDR3 sequence: CASIERSEGYGYTF. For the CDR3, the DNA is TGTGCCAGCATCGAGCGGAGTGAAGGCTATGGCTACACCTTC. The chain joins TRBV28 to TRBJ1-2; the D is unclear. Trimming left V 7 bases short and J 4 bases short, with 16 bases between. CDR3 size: 14 residues. The V gene's germline CDR1 is MDHEN and CDR2 SYDVKM.